This TCR beta chain is from a study of response to subunit inactivated influenza vaccine. Only a few counts were recorded for this clonotype. What it recognizes is unknown. Overall study results and limits: It was suggested by the authors that few new T cells are recruited by each seasonal influenza vaccination.

TCRdb used MiXCR to reprocess the RT-PCR reads, holding one entry per CDR3 protein. This table has more than 550,000 distinct CDR3 sequences, about 11% appearing once. Germline lookup yields CDR1 DFQATT and CDR2 SNEGSKA (reference sequence). The length of the CDR3 is 13 residues. V was trimmed by 4 bases and J by 1 base, leaving 11 bases between them. Specimen: PBMCs from blood, collected on the day of vaccination. This chain uses TRBV20-1 with TRBJ2-7, with D perhaps TRBD1 or TRBD2 (5 bases each). The origin of this receptor is a man in his fifties who received an inactivated influenza vaccine. The CDR3 DNA reads as TGCAGTGCTATCGGGACGCAGTCCTACGAGCAGTACTTC. Its protein product is CSAIGTQSYEQYF.